Following are 18 T cell receptor beta chains from one sample sequenced in a study of shared clonotypes between healthy human individuals. Generated by immunoSEQ multiplex PCR, the TCRdb table keeps only in-frame clones and is missing some. The sample comprises around 1.1 million clones, about four fifths of which are singletons, and roughly 0.57% rests with the top ten. Source material: memory CD4+ T cells from PBMCs. Subset defined: CD45RA-negative fraction. The receptors stem from a young man in good health. Some clones in this sample may be carry-over from other donors' samples.

This clone appeared once. The genes are TRBV29-1 and TRBJ2-5, with 7 bases matching TRBD2. Germline CDR1 is SQVTM and CDR2 is ANQGSEA. With V trimmed by 6 bases and J by 5 bases, 9 bases remained unmatched. The CDR3 has 13 residues. CDR3 nucleotide sequence: TGCAGCGTCACCCGGGGGGTTGGGGAGACCCAGTACTTC. As protein: CSVTRGVGETQYF.

The rearrangement uses TRBV5-4 and TRBJ1-1; 7 bases map to TRBD1. Unmatched junction bases numbered 4, after V lost 4 bases and J lost 4 bases. The CDR3 loop spans 13 amino acids. Germline CDR1 SGHNT, CDR2 YYREEE (reference sequence). The CDR3 DNA sequence: TGTGCCAGCAGCGCGACAGGGACCACTGAAGCTTTCTTT. Its translation is CASSATGTTEAFF.

Remarks on this clone: This may be a read error: a much more frequent sequence differs by one nucleotide. The CDR3 protein is CASSQGPSQPQHF. The CDR3 DNA follows: TGCGCCAGCAGCCAGGGCCCCAGTCAGCCCCAGCATTTT. The rearrangement links TRBV30 to TRBJ1-5, with D perhaps TRBD1 (5 bases). Per the germline V gene, CDR1 is GTSNPN and CDR2 is SVGIG (reference sequence). This CDR3 contains 13 residues.

This clone has a single count. The rearrangement links TRBV18 to TRBJ1-5; no clear D gene. Trimming removed 2 bases at V and 1 base at J, with 12 bases between. CDR3 length: 16 residues. Germline V gene data show CDR1 as KGHSH and CDR2 as LQKENI. The CDR3 is CASSPVTGPSNQPQHF. The CDR3 DNA sequence: TGTGCCAGCTCACCAGTCACCGGGCCCAGCAATCAGCCCCAGCATTTT.

The CDR3 nucleotides read TGCGCCAGCAGGCCGTCTAGTCCCCCCGGGGAGCTGTTTTTT. This encodes CASRPSSPPGELFF. V is TRBV5-1 and J is TRBJ2-2; the D is unclear. The CDR3 spans 14 residues. The germline V and J ends were trimmed by 5 bases and 6 bases, with 14 bases remaining between them. Germline CDR1 reads SGHRS; CDR2 reads YFSETQ.

J is TRBJ2-3 and V is TRBV11-2; D is possibly TRBD1 or TRBD2 (7 bases each). Germline V gene lookup returns CDR1 SGHAT and CDR2 FQNNGV. CDR3 length: 16 residues. The V end lost 5 bases, the J end lost 1 base, and 16 bases lay between the germline ends. Written as DNA, the CDR3 is TGTGCCAGCAGCCTAATCAGGGGGAGGGGCACAGATACGCAGTATTTT. Its protein product is CASSLIRGRGTDTQYF.

The chain combines TRBV6-6 with TRBJ1-1; D unresolved. V lost 4 bases to trimming and J lost 0 bases, with 9 bases between them. This CDR3 contains 14 residues. Germline V gene data show CDR1 as MNHNY and CDR2 as SVGAGI (reference sequence). CDR3 sequence (DNA): TGTGCCAGCAGTTCACCCGTGCTGAACACTGAAGCTTTCTTT. Its translation is CASSSPVLNTEAFF.

This CDR3 is CASSPVRGGNQPQHF. CDR3 in DNA: TGTGCCAGCAGTCCCGTTCGGGGTGGCAATCAGCCCCAGCATTTT. The chain combines TRBV28 with TRBJ1-5, with unresolved D. CDR3 length equals 15 residues. CDR1 is MDHEN, CDR2 SYDVKM, per germline. V was cut by 5 bases and J by 2 bases, with 13 bases left in between.

This chain connects TRBV25-1 to TRBJ2-1; possible D gene TRBD2, 6 bases. Trimming took 5 bases from V and 2 from J, leaving 10 bases between them. CDR1 and CDR2 (germline): MGHDK, SYGVNS. The length of the CDR3 is 14 residues. The CDR3, as DNA: TGTGCCAGCAGTATGGAGGGACCCTACAATGAGCAGTTCTTC. Protein: CASSMEGPYNEQFF. The full variable domain, completed using reference TRBV25-1 and TRBJ2-1, is EADIYQTPRYLVIGTGKKITLECSQTMGHDKMYWYQQDPGMELHLIHYSYGVNSTEKGDLSSESTVSRIRTEHFPLTLESARPSHTSQYLCASSMEGPYNEQFFGPGTRLTVL.

The count of this clone is one. The chain employs TRBV7-2 and TRBJ1-4, with TRBD1 as a possible D gene (5 bases). The CDR3 runs to 15 residues. Germline lookup yields CDR1 SGHTA and CDR2 FQGNSA. V lost 5 bases to trimming and J lost 3 bases, with 13 bases between them. CDR3 protein: CASSKGWGSNEKLFF. The CDR3 bases are TGTGCCAGCAGCAAAGGATGGGGGTCTAATGAAAAACTGTTTTTT.

This clone appeared many times. Other DNA sequences of this sample code for an identical CDR3. This chain uses TRBV6-6 with TRBJ1-3, with D hard to call. The V end was cut by 9 bases, the J end by 0 bases, with 15 bases between. This CDR3 is built from 15 residues. CDR1 and CDR2 from the germline V gene are MNHNY and SVGAGI (reference sequence). CDR3 coding DNA: TGTGCCAGTTCTCACCGGGCTAGCTCTGGAAACACCATATATTTT. Its translation is CASSHRASSGNTIYF.

Only a few counts were recorded for this clone. CDR3 coding DNA: TGTGCCAGCGGGGCAGCCTACGAGCAGTACTTC. Amino acid sequence: CASGAAYEQYF. J is TRBJ2-7 and V is TRBV2, with D tentatively TRBD1 (5 bases). The CDR3 has 11 residues. The V gene's germline CDR1 is SNHLY and CDR2 FYNNEI. Trimming pared 8 bases from V and 2 bases from J, leaving 7 bases between.

The CDR3 nucleotides read TGTGCCAGCAGCGGGAGCGGGAGGGGGACCGGGGAGCTGTTTTTT. This gives the protein CASSGSGRGTGELFF. V usage is TRBV9 and J usage is TRBJ2-2, with TRBD2 matching over 10 bases. V gave up 3 bases and J gave up 5 bases; unmatched junction bases: 4. Per germline, CDR1 SGDLS and CDR2 YYNGEE. The CDR3 runs to 15 residues.

CDR3 protein: CAISESTDEAFF. Here the CDR3 DNA reads TGTGCCATCAGTGAGTCGACAGATGAAGCTTTCTTT. The J gene is TRBJ1-1, the V gene TRBV10-3; possible D gene TRBD1, 5 bases. The V gene's germline CDR1 is ENHRY and CDR2 SYGVKD. The ends were cut back, 0 bases at V and 7 bases at J, with 6 bases in the middle. The CDR3 runs to 12 residues.

The chain carries TRBV14 and TRBJ1-5; D uncertain. The CDR3 runs 13 residues. The ends were cut back, 0 bases at V and 5 bases at J, with 5 bases in the middle. The germline V gene has CDR1 SGHDN and CDR2 FVKESK. The DNA for the CDR3 is TGTGCCAGCAGCCAAGATGGCGATCAGCCCCAGCATTTT. Its translation: CASSQDGDQPQHF.

This rearrangement joins TRBV6-5 to TRBJ1-1; tentative D call: TRBD1 (6 bases). The CDR3 is 14 amino acids. The V and J ends lost 6 bases and 1 base respectively, with 12 bases between them. Germline V gene lookup returns CDR1 MNHEY and CDR2 SVGAGI. The CDR3 DNA sequence: TGTGCCAGCAGGAAGAGGACAGCGAACACTGAAGCTTTCTTT. Translated: CASRKRTANTEAFF.

This chain uses TRBV9 with TRBJ2-3, with D possibly matching TRBD2 (6 bases). Deletions cut 4 bases from V and 5 bases from J, with 14 bases between. The germline V gene encodes CDR1 SGDLS and CDR2 YYNGEE. The CDR3 covers 14 residues. The CDR3 nucleotides are TGTGCCAGCAGCCCCAGGACTACTCGAGATACGCAGTATTTT. It encodes CASSPRTTRDTQYF.

The V gene is TRBV6-6, the J gene TRBJ2-1, with D possibly being TRBD2 (5 bases). The germline CDR1 and CDR2 sequences are MNHNY and SVGAGI (reference sequence). This CDR3 contains 14 residues. V shed 5 bases and J shed 5 bases, with 13 bases lying between them. The CDR3 DNA reads TGTGCCAGCAGTGCGGGTTCCTTCAACAATGAGCAGTTCTTC. This gives the protein CASSAGSFNNEQFF.